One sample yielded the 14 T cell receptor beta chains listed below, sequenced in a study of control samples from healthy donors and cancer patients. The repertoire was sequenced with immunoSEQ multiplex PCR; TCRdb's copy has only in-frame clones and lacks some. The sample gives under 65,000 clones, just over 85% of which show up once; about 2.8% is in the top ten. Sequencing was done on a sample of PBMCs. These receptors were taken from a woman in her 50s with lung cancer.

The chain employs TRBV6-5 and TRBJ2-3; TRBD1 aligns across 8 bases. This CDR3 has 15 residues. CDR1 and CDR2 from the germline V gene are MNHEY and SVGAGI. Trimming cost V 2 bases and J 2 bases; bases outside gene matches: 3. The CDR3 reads CASSYVGQATDTQYF. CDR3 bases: TGTGCCAGCAGTTACGTGGGACAGGCCACAGATACGCAGTATTTT.

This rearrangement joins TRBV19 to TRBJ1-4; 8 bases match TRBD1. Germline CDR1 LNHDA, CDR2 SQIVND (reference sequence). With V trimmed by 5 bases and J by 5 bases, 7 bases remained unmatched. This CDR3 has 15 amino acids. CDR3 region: CASSLSGTGNEKLFF. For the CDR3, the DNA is TGTGCCAGTAGTTTATCCGGGACAGGAAATGAAAAACTGTTTTTT.

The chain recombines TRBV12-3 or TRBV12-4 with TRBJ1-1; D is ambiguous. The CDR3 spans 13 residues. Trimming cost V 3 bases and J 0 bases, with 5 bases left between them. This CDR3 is CASSFALNTEAFF. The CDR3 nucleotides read TGTGCCAGCAGTTTCGCACTGAACACTGAAGCTTTCTTT.

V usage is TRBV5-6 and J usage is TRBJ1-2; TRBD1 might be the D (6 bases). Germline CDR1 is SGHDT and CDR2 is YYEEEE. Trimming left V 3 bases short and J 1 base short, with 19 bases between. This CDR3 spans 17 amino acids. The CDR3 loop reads CASSSLTQGSHNYGYTF. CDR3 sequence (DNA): TGTGCCAGCAGCTCCCTAACACAGGGAAGTCATAACTATGGCTACACCTTC.

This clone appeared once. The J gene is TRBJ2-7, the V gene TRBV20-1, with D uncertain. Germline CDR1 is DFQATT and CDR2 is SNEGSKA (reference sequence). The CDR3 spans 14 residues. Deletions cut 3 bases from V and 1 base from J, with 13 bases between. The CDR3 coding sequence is TGCAGTGCTAGTAGTCCGTTAGGATCCTACGAGCAGTACTTC. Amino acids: CSASSPLGSYEQYF.

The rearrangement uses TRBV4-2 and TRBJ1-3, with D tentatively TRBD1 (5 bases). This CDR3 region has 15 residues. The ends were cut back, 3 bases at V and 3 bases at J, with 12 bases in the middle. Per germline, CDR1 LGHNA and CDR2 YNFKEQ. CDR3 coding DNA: TGTGCCAGCAGCCAGTCCCGGGACGGTGGAAACACCATATATTTT. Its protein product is CASSQSRDGGNTIYF.

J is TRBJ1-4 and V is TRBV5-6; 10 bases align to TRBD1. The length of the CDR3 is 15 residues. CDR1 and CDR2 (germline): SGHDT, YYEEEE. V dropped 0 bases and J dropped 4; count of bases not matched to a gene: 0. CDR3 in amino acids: CASSLGDRGNEKLFF. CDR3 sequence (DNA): TGTGCCAGCAGCTTGGGGGACAGGGGTAATGAAAAACTGTTTTTT.

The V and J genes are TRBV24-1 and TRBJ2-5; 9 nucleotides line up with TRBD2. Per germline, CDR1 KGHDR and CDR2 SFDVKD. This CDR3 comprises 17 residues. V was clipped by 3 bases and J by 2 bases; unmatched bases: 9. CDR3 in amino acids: CATSDPDSGGLQETQYF. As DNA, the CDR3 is TGTGCCACCAGTGATCCAGACAGCGGGGGGTTACAAGAGACCCAGTACTTC.

Written as DNA, the CDR3 is TGTGCCTGGAGGGGCCTGAGGTACCAAGAGACCCAGTACTTC. Translated: CAWRGLRYQETQYF. The chain combines TRBV30 with TRBJ2-5; D unclear. The V gene's germline CDR1 is GTSNPN and CDR2 SVGIG (reference sequence). Trimming took off 3 bases at V and 0 bases at J, with 11 bases between the two ends. The CDR3 spans 14 residues.

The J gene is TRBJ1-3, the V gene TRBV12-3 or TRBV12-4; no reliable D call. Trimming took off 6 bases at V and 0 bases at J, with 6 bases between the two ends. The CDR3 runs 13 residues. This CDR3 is CASRDDSGNTIYF. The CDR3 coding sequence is TGTGCCAGCAGGGATGACTCTGGAAACACCATATATTTT.

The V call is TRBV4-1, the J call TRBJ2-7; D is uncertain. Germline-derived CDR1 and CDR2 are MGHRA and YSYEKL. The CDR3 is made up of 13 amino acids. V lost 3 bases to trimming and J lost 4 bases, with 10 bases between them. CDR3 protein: CASSQSPRYEQYF. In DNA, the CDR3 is TGCGCCAGCAGCCAGAGCCCCCGATACGAGCAGTACTTC.

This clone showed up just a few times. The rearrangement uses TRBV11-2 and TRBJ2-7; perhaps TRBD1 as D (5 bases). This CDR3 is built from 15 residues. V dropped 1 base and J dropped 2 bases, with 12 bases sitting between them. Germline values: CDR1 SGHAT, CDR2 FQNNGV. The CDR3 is CASSLGPTDTYEQYF. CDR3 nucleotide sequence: TGTGCCAGCAGCTTAGGTCCGACAGATACCTACGAGCAGTACTTC.

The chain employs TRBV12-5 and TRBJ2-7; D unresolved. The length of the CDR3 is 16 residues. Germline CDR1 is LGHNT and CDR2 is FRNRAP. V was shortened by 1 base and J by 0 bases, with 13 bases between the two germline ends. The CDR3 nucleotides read TGTGCTAGTGGTTTGGACCCGGCATCCAACTCCTACGAGCAGTACTTC. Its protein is CASGLDPASNSYEQYF.

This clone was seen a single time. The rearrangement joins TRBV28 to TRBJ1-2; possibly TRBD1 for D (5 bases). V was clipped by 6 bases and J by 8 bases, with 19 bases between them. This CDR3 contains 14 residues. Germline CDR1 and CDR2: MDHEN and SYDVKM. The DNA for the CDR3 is TGTGCCAGCAGCCCCATTGGGGGGAATCAGGGCTACACCTTC. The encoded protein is CASSPIGGNQGYTF.